The next 28 T cell receptor beta chains were all read from a single sample in a study of beta chain features in type 1 diabetes. Expressed TCRB transcripts were sequenced, since all the RNA that had been isolated was reverse transcribed. The data were produced by immunoSEQ multiplex PCR, yet TCRdb's version contains in-frame clones alone and is incomplete. The data hold roughly 230,000 clones, with 9.6% observed a single time. The sample taken for sequencing was naive CD4+ T cells from blood. These receptors originate from a woman under 30 in good health.

The chain has TRBV12-5 and TRBJ2-3; 7 bases match TRBD1. Germline V gene data show CDR1 as LGHNT and CDR2 as FRNRAP. The junction had 7 bases not matched to a gene; V was cut back by 3 bases and J by 7 bases. This CDR3 contains 14 residues. The CDR3 nucleotides are TGTGCTAGTGGTTTTAGGGACAGAAGAAATACGCAGTATTTT. Its translation: CASGFRDRRNTQYF.

The V gene is TRBV6-6, the J gene TRBJ2-3; TRBD1 agrees at 8 bases. V lost 2 bases, J lost 4 bases, and 5 bases stayed unmatched. CDR1 and CDR2 from the germline V gene are MNHNY and SVGAGI (reference sequence). The CDR3 totals 15 residues. The CDR3 DNA follows: TGTGCCAGCAGTTACCCACAGGGGGGCGCAGATACGCAGTATTTT. Translation gives CASSYPQGGADTQYF.

This clone occurred many times. The chain is built from TRBV4-1 and TRBJ2-1; 7 nucleotides line up with TRBD2. V dropped 1 base and J dropped 8; count of bases not matched to a gene: 8. The CDR3 has 15 amino acids. CDR1 and CDR2 from the germline V gene are MGHRA and YSYEKL. CDR3 protein: CASSQGEGRADEQFF. DNA for the CDR3: TGCGCCAGCAGCCAAGGTGAAGGGAGGGCAGATGAGCAGTTCTTC.

V and J are TRBV9 and TRBJ2-5, with 10 bases matching TRBD2. The CDR3 has 17 residues. After removal of 1 base from V and 2 bases from J, the junction contained 8 bases not matched to a gene. Germline CDR1 SGDLS, CDR2 YYNGEE. Here the CDR3 reads CASSVTGGAGGQETQYF. The CDR3 coding sequence is TGTGCCAGCAGCGTAACGGGGGGAGCGGGAGGGCAAGAGACCCAGTACTTC.

This clone has just a few counts. The J gene is TRBJ2-7, the V gene TRBV6-1; 7 nucleotides line up with TRBD2. J lost 6 bases, V lost 1 base, and 12 bases had no gene match. The germline gives CDR1 MNHNS, CDR2 SASEGT. This CDR3 spans 16 amino acids. CDR3 in DNA: TGTGCCAGCAGTGAAGGGGGAGGGTGGACGGCTGGCGAGCAGTACTTC. Residues: CASSEGGGWTAGEQYF.

This clone was observed a handful of times. V and J are TRBV29-1 and TRBJ2-5; no definite D call. Trimming cost V 7 bases and J 2 bases, with 14 bases left between them. Germline CDR1 SQVTM, CDR2 ANQGSEA. The CDR3 runs to 13 residues. CDR3 amino acids: CSGVRRRQETQYF. The CDR3 DNA follows: TGCAGCGGCGTGCGGAGAAGACAAGAGACCCAGTACTTC.

The chain recombines TRBV7-2 with TRBJ2-7; 7 bases are a match to TRBD1. Per the germline V gene, CDR1 is SGHTA and CDR2 is FQGNSA. The V and J ends lost 2 bases and 6 bases, in that order; junction bases with no gene match: 4. This CDR3 has 13 residues. The CDR3: CASSLSRGFEQYF. The CDR3 coding sequence is TGTGCCAGCAGCTTATCCAGGGGGTTCGAGCAGTACTTC.

Comment on this clone: This CDR3 is also generated by other DNA sequences in the sample. This chain uses TRBV7-9 with TRBJ1-4; a possible D gene is TRBD1 (6 bases). The V gene's germline CDR1 is SEHNR and CDR2 FQNEAQ (reference sequence). This CDR3 region has 14 residues. Between the trimmed V and J ends, which lost 1 base and 4 bases, there was a span of 7 bases. CDR3 nucleotides: TGTGCCAGCAGCTTAGGACAGGTTAATGAAAAACTGTTTTTT. It specifies CASSLGQVNEKLFF.

The table lists this clone with a few counts. The chain employs TRBV2 and TRBJ1-1; 10 nucleotides agree with TRBD1. With 9 bases clipped from V and 3 bases from J, the junction kept 4 bases outside the gene matches. Germline V CDR1 and CDR2: SNHLY, FYNNEI. The CDR3 spans 13 residues. CDR3 protein: CARDRGLDTEAFF. CDR3 bases: TGTGCCAGAGACAGGGGGCTGGACACTGAAGCTTTCTTT.

The chain recombines TRBV5-1 with TRBJ2-7; 7 nucleotides match TRBD2. The CDR3 runs 14 residues. V dropped 4 bases and J dropped 2; count of bases not matched to a gene: 6. The germline CDR1 and CDR2 sequences are SGHRS and YFSETQ. The CDR3 here is CASSGEGFAYEQYF. DNA of the CDR3: TGCGCCAGCAGCGGGGAGGGATTTGCCTACGAGCAGTACTTC.

This clone was seen a handful of times. The rearrangement uses TRBV29-1 and TRBJ2-7; 9 bases align to TRBD2. Germline V gene sequence: CDR1 SQVTM, CDR2 ANQGSEA. This CDR3 spans 12 amino acids. V dropped 4 bases and J dropped 2; count of bases not matched to a gene: 0. CDR3 protein: CSVGLAAYEQYF. CDR3 in DNA: TGCAGCGTTGGACTAGCGGCCTACGAGCAGTACTTC.

This clone turned up a few times. The chain joins TRBV5-4 to TRBJ2-3, with TRBD2 matching 7 bases. Germline loops: CDR1 SGHNT, CDR2 YYREEE (reference sequence). The CDR3 sequence is 17 residues long. V lost 0 bases, J lost 6 bases, and 13 bases stayed unmatched. CDR3 DNA: TGTGCCAGCAGCTTGGCCCCCCGGCGGGAGTCAGGGGATACGCAGTATTTT. It yields the protein CASSLAPRRESGDTQYF.

The chain combines TRBV19 with TRBJ2-1, with a weak D call TRBD2 (8 bases). CDR3 length equals 23 residues. CDR1 and CDR2 from the germline V gene are LNHDA and SQIVND (reference sequence). V was clipped by 5 bases and J by 0 bases, with 35 bases between them. CDR3 region: CASSPRTGRTGLGITSSYNEQFF. The CDR3 bases are TGTGCCAGTAGTCCCCGGACAGGACGGACGGGACTAGGGATTACTAGCTCCTACAATGAGCAGTTCTTC.

This chain joins TRBV18 and TRBJ2-7; TRBD2 matches 13 bases. Per germline, CDR1 KGHSH and CDR2 LQKENI. The CDR3 runs 16 residues. V lost 3 bases and J lost 1; bases outside the gene matches: 3. The CDR3 here is CASSPTSGGRSYEQYF. DNA for the CDR3: TGTGCCAGCTCACCGACTAGCGGGGGGCGATCCTACGAGCAGTACTTC.

The gene calls are TRBV6-1 and TRBJ2-7, with D possibly being TRBD1 (6 bases). V lost 6 bases and J lost 0, with 9 bases in between. CDR1 and CDR2 from the germline V gene are MNHNS and SASEGT. This CDR3 comprises 13 residues. The CDR3 coding sequence is TGTGCCAGCAGGAAAGGGGGCTCCTACGAGCAGTACTTC. This encodes CASRKGGSYEQYF.

The rearrangement joins TRBV6-1 to TRBJ2-3, with 8 bases fitting TRBD1. Losses at the gene ends were 5 bases for V and 0 bases for J; bases not matched to a gene: 4. CDR1 is MNHNS, CDR2 SASEGT, per germline. There are 15 residues in the CDR3. The CDR3 DNA reads as TGTGCCAGCAGTCCCAGGGGGCGGAGCACAGATACGCAGTATTTT. Translation: CASSPRGRSTDTQYF.

This clone was detected a few times. The chain joins TRBV29-1 to TRBJ1-3, with a possible D match to TRBD1 (6 bases). CDR3 length equals 14 residues. Germline V gene sequence: CDR1 SQVTM, CDR2 ANQGSEA. V lost 3 bases and J 2 bases, leaving 11 bases between the germline ends. The CDR3 bases are TGCAGCGTTGAGGGGGGGGCCGCTGGAAACACCATATATTTT. It encodes CSVEGGAAGNTIYF.

The chain links TRBV12-5 to TRBJ1-2; D not certain. Germline V gene lookup returns CDR1 LGHNT and CDR2 FRNRAP. V shed 1 base and J shed 2 bases, with 8 bases lying between them. The CDR3 loop spans 14 amino acids. The CDR3 nucleotides are TGTGCTAGTGGTTTGGGACTCGGCAACTATGGCTACACCTTC. It specifies CASGLGLGNYGYTF.

The chain combines TRBV6-1 with TRBJ1-2; 7 bases are shared with TRBD1. The germline gives CDR1 MNHNS, CDR2 SASEGT. J gave up 4 bases and V 3 bases, and 5 bases lay outside the gene matches. This CDR3 region has 14 residues. DNA of the CDR3: TGTGCCAGCAGTGACCGACAGGGCTTCTATGGCTACACCTTC. It yields the protein CASSDRQGFYGYTF.

Only a few counts were recorded for this clone. The V and J genes are TRBV19 and TRBJ2-2; the D gene is possibly TRBD2 (6 bases). CDR3 size: 15 residues. V was pared by 3 bases and J by 3 bases, with 11 bases between. CDR1 and CDR2 (germline): LNHDA, SQIVND (reference sequence). The CDR3 nucleotides are TGTGCCAGTAGTATTAAGGCGGGATACACCGGGGAGCTGTTTTTT. The encoded protein is CASSIKAGYTGELFF.

This clone was counted a few times. In DNA, the CDR3 is TGCGCCAGCAGCCGGGGACTAGGCGAGCAGTACTTC. This gives the protein CASSRGLGEQYF. This sequence joins TRBV5-1 and TRBJ2-7; 8 bases map to TRBD2. The germline CDR1 and CDR2 sequences are SGHRS and YFSETQ. The CDR3 consists of 12 residues. Losses at the gene ends were 4 bases for V and 6 bases for J; bases not matched to a gene: 3.

The sample holds many counts of this clone. The gene calls are TRBV7-9 and TRBJ2-3; D is unresolved. Germline assignment: CDR1 SEHNR and CDR2 FQNEAQ (reference sequence). The CDR3 has 14 residues. Trimming took off 1 base at V and 0 bases at J, with 5 bases between the two ends. DNA of the CDR3: TGTGCCAGCAGCTTAGTTGGCAGCACAGATACGCAGTATTTT. Translating gives CASSLVGSTDTQYF. Using reference TRBV7-9 and TRBJ2-3 for the parts outside the CDR3, the full variable domain is DTGVSQNPRHKITKRGQNVTFRCDPISEHNRLYWYRQTLGQGPEFLTYFQNEAQLEKSRLLSDRFSAERPKGSFSTLEIQRTEQGDSAMYLCASSLVGSTDTQYFGPGTRLTVL.

The chain carries TRBV4-1 and TRBJ1-4, with D possibly matching TRBD1 (6 bases). The CDR3 is 15 residues long. Deletions cut 2 bases from V and 7 bases from J, with 14 bases between. Looked up from germline, CDR1 is MGHRA and CDR2 is YSYEKL. In DNA, the CDR3 is TGCGCCAGCAGCCAACCCGGACAGTATCCTGAAAAACTGTTTTTT. The encoded protein is CASSQPGQYPEKLFF.

This sequence joins TRBV6-1 and TRBJ1-5, with 7 bases matching TRBD1. Looked up from germline, CDR1 is MNHNS and CDR2 is SASEGT. CDR3 length: 13 amino acids. With 6 bases clipped from V and 4 bases from J, the junction kept 3 bases outside the gene matches. In DNA form, the CDR3 reads TGTGCCAGCAGGGCGACAGGGAATCAGCCCCAGCATTTT. Translation: CASRATGNQPQHF.

This clone was detected a few times. The genes are TRBV28 and TRBJ2-7; 9 bases are a match to TRBD2. The CDR3 runs to 15 residues. With V trimmed by 0 bases and J by 4 bases, 4 bases remained unmatched. Germline CDR1 is MDHEN and CDR2 is SYDVKM. The CDR3: CASSLWVSGSYEQYF. The CDR3 nucleotides are TGTGCCAGCAGTTTATGGGTTAGCGGGAGTTACGAGCAGTACTTC.

This clone has only a few counts. The V call is TRBV13, the J call TRBJ1-5; D is unresolved. V was cut by 4 bases and J by 0 bases, with 10 bases left in between. CDR3 length: 15 amino acids. Germline CDR1 PRHDT, CDR2 FYEKMQ (reference sequence). Here the CDR3 reads CASSSRVYSNQPQHF. The DNA of the CDR3 is TGTGCCAGCAGCTCTCGGGTATATAGCAATCAGCCCCAGCATTTT.

Only a few counts were recorded for this clone. The junction departs from the called germline gene at one end, perhaps through a read error. J is TRBJ1-4 and V is TRBV7-9; no reliable D call. CDR1 is SEHNR, CDR2 FQNEAQ, per germline (reference sequence). The CDR3 totals 14 residues. Written as DNA, the CDR3 is TGTGCCAGCAGATTAGACGGGTCCGGTGAAAAACTGTTTTTT. Protein product: CASRLDGSGEKLFF.

This chain connects TRBV6-5 to TRBJ1-1; no firm D call. Germline V gives CDR1 MNHEY, CDR2 SVGAGI. CDR3 length: 15 residues. Trimming took 6 bases from V and 0 from J, leaving 14 bases between them. The CDR3 DNA reads TGTGCCAGCAGCTATCAACCCGGGATGAACACTGAAGCTTTCTTT. Protein: CASSYQPGMNTEAFF.